These 14 T cell receptor beta chains originate from one sample sequenced in a study of T cell responses to AZD1222 COVID-19 vaccine. The method was immunoSEQ multiplex PCR; TCRdb's version includes in-frame clones alone and lacks a portion of them. This table holds tens of thousands of clones, around nine tenths found once. Sequencing used peripheral blood, obtained 28 days after the second AZD1222 dose. The origin of the receptors is an adult who received the AZD1222 COVID-19 vaccine.

V is TRBV15 and J is TRBJ2-3; D assignment may be TRBD1 or TRBD2 (6 bases each). The germline V gene encodes CDR1 LNHNV and CDR2 YYDKDF (reference sequence). This CDR3 is built from 17 residues. Trimming stripped 0 bases from V and 6 bases from J, with 19 bases between. In nucleotides, the CDR3 is TGTGCCACCAGCAGAGATCAGTCGGGGGCACGGGTGGATACGCAGTATTTT. Translated, it gives CATSRDQSGARVDTQYF.

The CDR3: CASSLRTDSGRDYGYTF. CDR3 DNA sequence: TGCGCCAGCAGCTTACGGACAGATAGTGGAAGGGACTATGGCTACACCTTC. The V call is TRBV5-1, the J call TRBJ1-2; tentative D call: TRBD1 (6 bases). The CDR3 has 17 residues. The germline V and J ends were trimmed by 2 bases and 3 bases, with 20 bases remaining between them. Germline loops: CDR1 SGHRS, CDR2 YFSETQ.

The chain couples TRBV27 to TRBJ2-2, with TRBD1 matching over 7 bases. The germline V gene has CDR1 MNHEY and CDR2 SMNVEV (reference sequence). Trimming cost V 3 bases and J 6 bases; bases outside gene matches: 7. CDR3 length equals 15 residues. CDR3 DNA sequence: TGTGCCAGCAGTTTTTTAGGGGGCGCAGCCGGGGAGCTGTTTTTT. The encoded protein is CASSFLGGAAGELFF.

This chain links TRBV29-1 with TRBJ1-1, with D perhaps TRBD1 (5 bases). Per the germline V gene, CDR1 is SQVTM and CDR2 is ANQGSEA. V was shortened by 6 bases and J by 0 bases, with 17 bases between the two germline ends. The CDR3 is made up of 15 amino acids. Here the CDR3 reads CSVDWSGQLNTEAFF. Written as DNA, the CDR3 is TGCAGCGTAGACTGGTCGGGGCAGCTGAACACTGAAGCTTTCTTT.

The chain joins TRBV2 to TRBJ2-3; D unclear. Trimming shortened V by 6 bases and J by 2 bases, and 6 bases separated the two germline ends. The CDR3 is 12 amino acids. Germline lookup yields CDR1 SNHLY and CDR2 FYNNEI. Here the CDR3 reads CASRQNTDTQYF. CDR3 sequence (DNA): TGTGCCAGCAGACAGAACACAGATACGCAGTATTTT.

This sequence joins TRBV6-2 or TRBV6-3 and TRBJ2-1, with TRBD1 as a possible D gene (6 bases). Germline lookup yields CDR1 MNHEY and CDR2 SVGEGT. This CDR3 has 16 residues. Trimming cost V 0 bases and J 6 bases, with 15 bases left between them. CDR3 DNA: TGTGCCAGCAGTTACTCCGGGACAAGCCTTTTCAATGAGCAGTTCTTC. Its translation is CASSYSGTSLFNEQFF.

This clone is a singleton in its sample. The chain is built from TRBV7-3 and TRBJ2-1; 12 nucleotides match TRBD2. CDR1 SGHTA and CDR2 FQGTGA come from the germline V gene. The ends lost 6 bases at V and 9 bases at J; junction bases unmatched: 6. The CDR3 is 14 amino acids. The CDR3 region is CASSRLAGAGEQFF. As DNA, the CDR3 is TGTGCCAGCAGTCGACTAGCGGGAGCGGGTGAGCAGTTCTTC.

Points on this clone: Distinct nucleotide sequences in the sample also encode this CDR3. The chain recombines TRBV6-1 with TRBJ2-3; TRBD1 matches 10 bases. Per germline, CDR1 MNHNS and CDR2 SASEGT. The CDR3 runs 15 residues. Germline trimming cut 1 base from V and 4 bases from J; bases unmatched to any gene: 2. CDR3: CASSEGGQGADTQYF. As DNA, the CDR3 is TGTGCCAGCAGTGAAGGAGGACAGGGGGCAGATACGCAGTATTTT.

The rearrangement joins TRBV5-6 to TRBJ1-2; tentatively, D is TRBD1 (5 bases). CDR1 and CDR2 (germline): SGHDT, YYEEEE. V gave up 0 bases and J gave up 5 bases, with 11 bases separating them. The CDR3 totals 14 residues. The CDR3 sequence: CASSLDGGGYGYTF. In nucleotides, the CDR3 is TGTGCCAGCAGCTTGGACGGGGGAGGGTATGGCTACACCTTC.

The J gene is TRBJ2-7, the V gene TRBV6-2 or TRBV6-3, with 7 bases that match TRBD1. After removal of 5 bases from V and 3 bases from J, the junction contained 4 bases not matched to a gene. The germline CDR1 and CDR2 sequences are MNHEY and SVGEGT. The CDR3 is made up of 13 amino acids. The CDR3 spells CASSRGQNYEQYF. CDR3 nucleotide sequence: TGTGCCAGCAGTAGGGGACAGAACTACGAGCAGTACTTC.

The V call is TRBV5-5, the J call TRBJ2-1; TRBD1 is a possible D gene (6 bases). The CDR3 runs 15 residues. V was trimmed by 3 bases and J by 7 bases, leaving 17 bases between them. The germline gives CDR1 SGHKS, CDR2 YYEKEE (reference sequence). The CDR3 DNA sequence: TGTGCCAGCAGCTACCTACAGGGTTTCTCGAATGAGCAGTTCTTC. Residues: CASSYLQGFSNEQFF.

The chain uses TRBV11-2 and TRBJ2-7; TRBD1 might be the D (5 bases). Trimming pared 5 bases from V and 1 base from J, leaving 21 bases between. CDR1 and CDR2 from the germline V gene are SGHAT and FQNNGV. CDR3 length equals 17 residues. The CDR3 nucleotides are TGTGCCAGCAGCCCAATCAACCGACAGCGATCATCCTACGAGCAGTACTTC. Encoded protein: CASSPINRQRSSYEQYF.

This chain joins TRBV11-2 and TRBJ2-4; the match to TRBD2 covers 8 bases. The CDR3 spans 16 residues. Per the germline V gene, CDR1 is SGHAT and CDR2 is FQNNGV. After removal of 4 bases from V and 8 bases from J, the junction contained 13 bases not matched to a gene. In nucleotides, the CDR3 is TGTGCCAGCAGCTCTGTACTAAGCGGGAGCGGGGACATTCAGTACTTC. This gives the protein CASSSVLSGSGDIQYF.

The chain links TRBV7-2 to TRBJ2-7, with TRBD1 identical over 9 bases. J lost 2 bases, V lost 1 base, and 9 bases had no gene match. There are 17 residues in the CDR3. CDR1 SGHTA and CDR2 FQGNSA come from the germline V gene. The CDR3 nucleotides are TGTGCCAGCAGCTTAGGGCCTCCGGGACAGGGAGCCTACGAGCAGTACTTC. Amino acid sequence: CASSLGPPGQGAYEQYF.